This T cell receptor beta chain was documented in a study of blood T cell repertoires in COVID-19. Sequencing used immunoSEQ multiplex PCR; TCRdb keeps in-frame clones, though not all of them. The data hold more than 110,000 clones, with less than 85% observed a single time. Germline V gene data show CDR1 as GTSNPN and CDR2 as SVGIG (reference sequence). The CDR3 loop spans 17 amino acids. The V segment lost 5 bases and the J segment 4 bases; nucleotides outside the gene matches: 19. What was sequenced was peripheral blood. The sequence came from a woman of 80 years or more in a cohort sampled during active or convalescent COVID-19. The chain recombines TRBV30 with TRBJ1-2; 7 nucleotides agree with TRBD1. The CDR3 protein is CAWHGKGGGQVSYGYTF. CDR3 DNA: TGTGCCTGGCATGGAAAAGGAGGGGGCCAAGTATCCTATGGCTACACCTTC.